In its sample, the clone carrying this TCR beta chain was seen a few times. Its antigen is undetermined. This sample stems from a study of response to subunit inactivated influenza vaccine. Study-wide findings and caveats: Authors suggested few new T cells are recruited by each seasonal influenza vaccination.

TCRdb re-derived calls from the RT-PCR reads in MiXCR, one entry per CDR3 protein. In the table there are 650,000 to 800,000 distinct CDR3 sequences, around 14% of which are singletons. This specimen consisted of PBMCs from blood, obtained 14 to 15 days before vaccination. The TCR originated in a man aged 45 to 65 who received an inactivated influenza vaccine.

CDR3 coding DNA: TGTGCCAGCAGCTACCTAGGACAGGCTCCCTACTTC. As protein: CASSYLGQAPYF. This chain connects TRBV11-2 to TRBJ2-7, with 7 bases aligning to TRBD1. CDR3 size: 12 residues. Germline V CDR1 and CDR2: SGHAT, FQNNGV. With V trimmed by 4 bases and J by 13 bases, 10 bases remained unmatched.